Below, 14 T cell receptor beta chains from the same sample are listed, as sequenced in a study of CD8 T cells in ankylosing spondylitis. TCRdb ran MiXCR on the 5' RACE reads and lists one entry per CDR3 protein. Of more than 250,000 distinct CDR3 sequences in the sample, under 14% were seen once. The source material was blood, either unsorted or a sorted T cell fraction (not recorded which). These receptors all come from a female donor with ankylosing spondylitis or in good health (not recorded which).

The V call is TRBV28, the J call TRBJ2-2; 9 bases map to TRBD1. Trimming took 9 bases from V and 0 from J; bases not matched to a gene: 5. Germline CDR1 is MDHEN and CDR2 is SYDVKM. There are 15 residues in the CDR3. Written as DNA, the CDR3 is TGTGCCAGTCTGGACAGGGGCGCGAACACCGGGGAGCTGTTTTTT. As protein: CASLDRGANTGELFF.

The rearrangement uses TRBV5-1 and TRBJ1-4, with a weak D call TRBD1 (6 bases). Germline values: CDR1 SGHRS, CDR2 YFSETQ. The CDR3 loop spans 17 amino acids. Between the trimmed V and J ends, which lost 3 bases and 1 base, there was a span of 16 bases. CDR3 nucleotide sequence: TGCGCCAGCAGCTCTATGGACAGCGACCTAACTAATGAAAAACTGTTTTTT. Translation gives CASSSMDSDLTNEKLFF.

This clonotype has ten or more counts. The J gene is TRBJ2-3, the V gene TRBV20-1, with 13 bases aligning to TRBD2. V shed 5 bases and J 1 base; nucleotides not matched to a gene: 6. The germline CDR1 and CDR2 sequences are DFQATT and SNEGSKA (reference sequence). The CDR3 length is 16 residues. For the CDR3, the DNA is TGCAGTGCTGAATCCGGGACTAGCGGGGGCACAGATACGCAGTATTTT. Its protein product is CSAESGTSGGTDTQYF.

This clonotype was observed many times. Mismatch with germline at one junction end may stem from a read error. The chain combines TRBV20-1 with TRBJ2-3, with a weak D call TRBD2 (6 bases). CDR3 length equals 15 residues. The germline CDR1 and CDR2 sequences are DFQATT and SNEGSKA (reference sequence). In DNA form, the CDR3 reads TGCAGTGCTGGAGAACTAGCCTCTAGCACAGATACGCAGTATTTT. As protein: CSAGELASSTDTQYF.

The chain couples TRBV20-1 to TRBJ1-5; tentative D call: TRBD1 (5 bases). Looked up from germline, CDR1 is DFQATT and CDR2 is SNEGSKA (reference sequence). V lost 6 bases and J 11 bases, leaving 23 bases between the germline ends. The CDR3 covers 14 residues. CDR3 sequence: CSAPGGSGSRAQHF. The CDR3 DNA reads TGCAGTGCCCCGGGGGGGTCCGGGAGTCGGGCCCAGCATTTT.

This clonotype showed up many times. The CDR3 region is CASSPHALDRSNTEAFF. The CDR3 DNA follows: TGCGCCAGCAGCCCCCACGCTTTGGACAGATCGAACACTGAAGCTTTCTTT. The genes are TRBV5-1 and TRBJ1-1; D possibly corresponds to TRBD1 (6 bases). The CDR3 covers 17 residues. Germline V gene data show CDR1 as SGHRS and CDR2 as YFSETQ. The V end lost 4 bases, the J end lost 1 base, and 20 bases lay between the germline ends.

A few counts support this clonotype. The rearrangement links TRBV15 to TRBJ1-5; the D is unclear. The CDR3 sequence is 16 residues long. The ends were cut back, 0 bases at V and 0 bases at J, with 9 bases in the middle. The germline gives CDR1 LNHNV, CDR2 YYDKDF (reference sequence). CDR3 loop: CATSRDGQLSNQPQHF. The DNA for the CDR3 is TGTGCCACCAGCAGAGATGGTCAGCTTAGCAATCAGCCCCAGCATTTT.

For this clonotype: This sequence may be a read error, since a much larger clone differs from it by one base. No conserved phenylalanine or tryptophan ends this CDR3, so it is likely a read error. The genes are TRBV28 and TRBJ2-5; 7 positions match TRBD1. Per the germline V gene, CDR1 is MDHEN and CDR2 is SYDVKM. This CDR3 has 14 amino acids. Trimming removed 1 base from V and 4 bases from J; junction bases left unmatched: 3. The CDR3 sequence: CASSLFPGGETQYY. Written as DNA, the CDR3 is TGTGCCAGCAGTTTATTTCCAGGGGGAGAGACCCAGTACTAC.

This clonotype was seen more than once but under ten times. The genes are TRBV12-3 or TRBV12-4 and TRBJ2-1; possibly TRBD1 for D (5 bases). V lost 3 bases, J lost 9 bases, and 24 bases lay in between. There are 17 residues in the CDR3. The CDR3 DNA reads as TGTGCCAGCAGTTTGCAATCATGGGGCAAGGTCCGGGCTGAGCAGTTCTTC. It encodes CASSLQSWGKVRAEQFF.

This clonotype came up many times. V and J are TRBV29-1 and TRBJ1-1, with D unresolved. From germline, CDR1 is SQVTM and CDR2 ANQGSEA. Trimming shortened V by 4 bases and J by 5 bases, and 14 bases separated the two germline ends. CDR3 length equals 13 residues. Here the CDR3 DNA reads TGCAGCGTTGCGCCTAGGCGAGGAACTGAAGCTTTCTTT. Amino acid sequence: CSVAPRRGTEAFF.

The CDR3 here is CATSRQTGTTEKLFF. The DNA for the CDR3 is TGTGCCACCAGCAGACAAACAGGGACTACCGAAAAACTGTTTTTT. The genes are TRBV15 and TRBJ1-4; TRBD1 is a possible D gene (6 bases). Per germline, CDR1 LNHNV and CDR2 YYDKDF (reference sequence). V lost 2 bases, J lost 8 bases, and 15 bases lay in between. The CDR3 sequence is 15 residues long.

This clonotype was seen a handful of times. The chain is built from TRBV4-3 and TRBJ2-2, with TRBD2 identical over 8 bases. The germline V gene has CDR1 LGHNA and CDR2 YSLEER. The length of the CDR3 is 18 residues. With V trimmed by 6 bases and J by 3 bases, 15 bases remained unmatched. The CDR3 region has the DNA TGCGCCAGCAGGTTTCAAATTAGGCGGGAGGACCACACCGGGGAGCTGTTTTTT. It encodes CASRFQIRREDHTGELFF.

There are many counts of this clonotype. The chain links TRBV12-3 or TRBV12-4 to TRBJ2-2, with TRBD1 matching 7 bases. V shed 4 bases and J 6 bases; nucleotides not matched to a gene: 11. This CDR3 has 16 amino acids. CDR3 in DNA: TGTGCCAGCAGTTATCCGGGACAGACCATGGCCGGGGAGCTGTTTTTT. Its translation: CASSYPGQTMAGELFF.

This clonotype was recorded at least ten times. The CDR3 here is CSVRQGANTGELFF. The DNA of the CDR3 is TGCAGCGTAAGACAGGGCGCGAACACCGGGGAGCTGTTTTTT. This chain connects TRBV29-1 to TRBJ2-2, with TRBD1 matching over 7 bases. Germline V gene data show CDR1 as SQVTM and CDR2 as ANQGSEA. This CDR3 has 14 amino acids. The V gene end was trimmed by 6 bases and the J gene end by 0 bases; junction bases not matched to a gene: 4.